A single T cell receptor (beta chain) is shown here with its context. The CDR3 consists of 15 residues. Germline CDR1 reads SGDLS; CDR2 reads YYNGEE. J gave up 2 bases and V 0 bases, and 1 base lay outside the gene matches. This sample was taken from a study of T cells after yellow fever vaccination. TCRdb processed the 5' RACE reads anew with MiXCR; each CDR3 protein has one entry. Of about 350,000 distinct CDR3 sequences in the sample, roughly 10% were seen once. The rearrangement joins TRBV9 to TRBJ2-2; TRBD2 matches at 7 bases. The sequencing used PBMCs, collected on the day of the first yellow fever vaccination. The sequence came from a man aged 18 to 29 who received the YFV17D yellow fever vaccine. DNA for the CDR3: TGTGCCAGCAGCGTAGAGGGACTAAACACCGGGGAGCTGTTTTTT. This sequence encodes CASSVEGLNTGELFF.